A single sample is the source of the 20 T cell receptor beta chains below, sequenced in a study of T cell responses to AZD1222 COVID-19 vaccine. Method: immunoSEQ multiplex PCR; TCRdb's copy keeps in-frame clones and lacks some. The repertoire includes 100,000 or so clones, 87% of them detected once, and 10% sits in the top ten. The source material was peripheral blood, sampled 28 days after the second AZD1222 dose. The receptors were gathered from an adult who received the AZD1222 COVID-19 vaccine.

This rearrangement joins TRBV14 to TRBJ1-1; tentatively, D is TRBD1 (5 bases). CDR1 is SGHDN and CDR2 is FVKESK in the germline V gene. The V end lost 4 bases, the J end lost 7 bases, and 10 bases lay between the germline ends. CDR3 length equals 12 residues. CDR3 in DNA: TGTGCCAGCAGCCGATACCAGGGTGAAGCTTTCTTT. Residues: CASSRYQGEAFF. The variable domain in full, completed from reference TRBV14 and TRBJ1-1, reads EAGVTQFPSHSVIEKGQTVTLRCDPISGHDNLYWYRRVMGKEIKFLLHFVKESKQDESGMPNNRFLAERTGGTYSTLKVQPAELEDSGVYFCASSRYQGEAFFGQGTRLTVV.

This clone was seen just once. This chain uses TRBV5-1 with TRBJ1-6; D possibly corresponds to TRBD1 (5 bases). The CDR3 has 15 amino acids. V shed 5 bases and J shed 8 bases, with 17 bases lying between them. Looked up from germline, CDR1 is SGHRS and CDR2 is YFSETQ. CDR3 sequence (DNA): TGCGCCAGCAGTTTACGTCAGGGTAGGGATTCACCCCTCCACTTT. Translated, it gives CASSLRQGRDSPLHF.

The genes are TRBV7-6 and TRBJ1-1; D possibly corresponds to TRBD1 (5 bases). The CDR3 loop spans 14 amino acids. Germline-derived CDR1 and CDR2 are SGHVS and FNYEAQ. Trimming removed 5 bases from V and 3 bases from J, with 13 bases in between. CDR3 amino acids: CASSQNPGDTEAFF. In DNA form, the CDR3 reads TGTGCCAGCAGCCAGAATCCGGGGGACACTGAAGCTTTCTTT.

The CDR3 DNA follows: TGTGCCAGCAGTCGCCCCGGGACAAAAGCTAACTATGGCTACACCTTC. This codes for CASSRPGTKANYGYTF. J is TRBJ1-2 and V is TRBV28, with D perhaps matching TRBD1 (6 bases). Germline CDR1 reads MDHEN; CDR2 reads SYDVKM. The CDR3 totals 16 residues. Trimming took off 5 bases at V and 0 bases at J, with 16 bases between the two ends.

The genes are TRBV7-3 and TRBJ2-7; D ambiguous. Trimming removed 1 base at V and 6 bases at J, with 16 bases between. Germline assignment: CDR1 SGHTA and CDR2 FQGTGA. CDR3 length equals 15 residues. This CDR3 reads CASSLNGLTGGEQYF. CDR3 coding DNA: TGTGCCAGCAGCTTAAACGGTTTGACCGGCGGCGAGCAGTACTTC.

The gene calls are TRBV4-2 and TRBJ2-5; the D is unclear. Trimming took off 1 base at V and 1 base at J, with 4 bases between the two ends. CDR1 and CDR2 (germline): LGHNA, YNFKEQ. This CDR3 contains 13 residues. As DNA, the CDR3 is TGTGCCAGCAGCCAAGGGGTCCAAGAGACCCAGTACTTC. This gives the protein CASSQGVQETQYF.

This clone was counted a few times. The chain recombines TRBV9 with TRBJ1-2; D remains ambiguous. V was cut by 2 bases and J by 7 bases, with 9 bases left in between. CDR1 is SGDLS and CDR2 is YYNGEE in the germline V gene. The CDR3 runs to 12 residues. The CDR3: CASSVTGGGYTF. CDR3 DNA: TGTGCCAGCAGCGTCACGGGAGGTGGCTACACCTTC.

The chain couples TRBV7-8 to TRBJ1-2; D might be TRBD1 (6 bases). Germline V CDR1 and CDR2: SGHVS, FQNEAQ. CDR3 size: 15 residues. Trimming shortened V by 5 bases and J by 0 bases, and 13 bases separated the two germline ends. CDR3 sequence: CASSRDRIANYGYTF. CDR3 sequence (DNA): TGTGCCAGCAGCCGTGACAGGATCGCTAACTATGGCTACACCTTC.

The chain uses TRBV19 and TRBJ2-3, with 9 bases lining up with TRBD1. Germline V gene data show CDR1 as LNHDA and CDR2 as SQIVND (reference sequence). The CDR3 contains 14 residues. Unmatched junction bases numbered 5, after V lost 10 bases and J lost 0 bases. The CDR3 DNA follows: TGTGCCACCACGGACAGGGGTAGCACAGATACGCAGTATTTT. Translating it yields CATTDRGSTDTQYF. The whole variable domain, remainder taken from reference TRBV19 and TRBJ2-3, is DGGITQSPKYLFRKEGQNVTLSCEQNLNHDAMYWYRQDPGQGLRLIYYSQIVNDFQKGDIAEGYSVSREKKESFPLTVTSAQKNPTAFYLCATTDRGSTDTQYFGPGTRLTVL.

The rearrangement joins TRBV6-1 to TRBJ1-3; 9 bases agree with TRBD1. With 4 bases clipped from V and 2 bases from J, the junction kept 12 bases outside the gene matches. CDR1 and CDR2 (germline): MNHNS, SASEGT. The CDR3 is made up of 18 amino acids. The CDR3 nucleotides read TGTGCCAGCAGTGTCTTAACTGCCGGGACAGGGCCTGGAAACACCATATATTTT. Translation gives CASSVLTAGTGPGNTIYF.

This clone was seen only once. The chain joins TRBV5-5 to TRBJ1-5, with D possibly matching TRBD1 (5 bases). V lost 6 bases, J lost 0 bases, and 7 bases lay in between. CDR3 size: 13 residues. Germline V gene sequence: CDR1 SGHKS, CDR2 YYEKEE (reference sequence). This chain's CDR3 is CASTQGSNQPQHF. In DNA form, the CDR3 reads TGTGCCAGCACGCAGGGTAGCAATCAGCCCCAGCATTTT. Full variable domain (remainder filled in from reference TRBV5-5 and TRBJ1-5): DAGVTQSPTHLIKTRGQQVTLRCSPISGHKSVSWYQQVLGQGPQFIFQYYEKEERGRGNFPDRFSARQFPNYSSELNVNALLLGDSALYLCASTQGSNQPQHFGDGTRLSIL.

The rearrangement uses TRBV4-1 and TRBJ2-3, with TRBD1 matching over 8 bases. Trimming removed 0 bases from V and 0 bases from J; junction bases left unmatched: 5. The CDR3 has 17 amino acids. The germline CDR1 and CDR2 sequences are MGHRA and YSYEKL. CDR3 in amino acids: CASSQEGTGPSTDTQYF. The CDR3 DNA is TGCGCCAGCAGCCAAGAGGGGACAGGACCTAGCACAGATACGCAGTATTTT.

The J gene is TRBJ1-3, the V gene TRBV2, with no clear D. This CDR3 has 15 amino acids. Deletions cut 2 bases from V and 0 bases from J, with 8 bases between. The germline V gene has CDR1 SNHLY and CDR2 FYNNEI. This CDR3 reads CASSEIWASGNTIYF. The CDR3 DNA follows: TGTGCCAGCAGTGAAATATGGGCCTCTGGAAACACCATATATTTT.

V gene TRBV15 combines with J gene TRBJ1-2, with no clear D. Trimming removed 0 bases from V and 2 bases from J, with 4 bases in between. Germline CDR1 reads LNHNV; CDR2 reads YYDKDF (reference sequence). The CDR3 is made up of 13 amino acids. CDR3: CATSREQNYGYTF. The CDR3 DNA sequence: TGTGCCACCAGCAGAGAGCAGAACTATGGCTACACCTTC. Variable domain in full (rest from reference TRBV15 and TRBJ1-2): DAMVIQNPRYQVTQFGKPVTLSCSQTLNHNVMYWYQQKSSQAPKLLFHYYDKDFNNEADTPDNFQSRRPNTSFCFLDIRSPGLGDTAMYLCATSREQNYGYTFGSGTRLTVV.

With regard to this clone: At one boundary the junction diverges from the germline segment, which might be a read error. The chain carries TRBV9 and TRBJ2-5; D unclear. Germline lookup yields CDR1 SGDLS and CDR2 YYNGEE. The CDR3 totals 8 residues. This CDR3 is CASSPGHF. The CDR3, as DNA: TGTGCCAGCAGCCCCGGGCACTTC.

The CDR3 region is CSVADRVNTGELFF. As DNA, the CDR3 is TGCAGCGTTGCCGACAGGGTAAACACCGGGGAGCTGTTTTTT. The rearrangement links TRBV29-1 to TRBJ2-2, with 7 bases identical to TRBD1. The germline gives CDR1 SQVTM, CDR2 ANQGSEA. Trimming removed 4 bases from V and 2 bases from J; junction bases left unmatched: 4. The CDR3 sequence is 14 residues long.

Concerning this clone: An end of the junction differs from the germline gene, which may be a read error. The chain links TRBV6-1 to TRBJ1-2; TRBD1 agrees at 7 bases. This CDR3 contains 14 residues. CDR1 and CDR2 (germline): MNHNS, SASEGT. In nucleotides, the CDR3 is TGTGCCAGCAGGGAAGACAGGGCGGGCTATGGCTACACCTTC. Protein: CASREDRAGYGYTF.

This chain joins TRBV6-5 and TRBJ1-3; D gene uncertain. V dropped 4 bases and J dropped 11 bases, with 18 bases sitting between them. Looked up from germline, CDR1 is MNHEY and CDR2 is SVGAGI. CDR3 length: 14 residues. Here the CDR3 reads CASSSLAGSLAIYF. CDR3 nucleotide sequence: TGTGCCAGCAGTTCTTTGGCAGGATCTTTGGCCATATATTTT.

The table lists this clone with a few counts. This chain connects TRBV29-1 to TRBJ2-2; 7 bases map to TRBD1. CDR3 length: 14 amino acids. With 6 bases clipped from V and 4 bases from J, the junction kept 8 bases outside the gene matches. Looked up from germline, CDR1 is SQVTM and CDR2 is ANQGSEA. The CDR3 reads CSVLGTVGTGELFF. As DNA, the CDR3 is TGCAGCGTGCTCGGGACAGTCGGCACCGGGGAGCTGTTTTTT.

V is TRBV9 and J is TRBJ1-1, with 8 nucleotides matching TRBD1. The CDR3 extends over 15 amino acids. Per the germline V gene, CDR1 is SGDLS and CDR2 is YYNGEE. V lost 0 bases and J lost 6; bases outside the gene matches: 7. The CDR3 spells CASSVGGQGRPEAFF. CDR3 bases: TGTGCCAGCAGCGTAGGCGGACAGGGTAGGCCTGAAGCTTTCTTT.